The entry that follows covers one T cell receptor (beta chain) sequence. The antigen is unknown. This CDR3 spans 19 amino acids. Germline V gene data show CDR1 as SGHDT and CDR2 as YYEEEE. V lost 4 bases, J lost 2 bases, and 13 bases stayed unmatched. The data were obtained in a study of T-cell reconstitution after alpha-beta-depleted transplantation in children. Unique molecular identifiers tagged the TCRbeta library. TCRdb reprocessed the PCR reads via MiXCR and lists one record per CDR3 protein. In the table there are approximately 290,000 distinct CDR3 sequences, around 10% of which are singletons. Study-wide results and limits: Newly generated T cells supplied most T-cell counts and diversity one year post-transplant. Two months or so post-transplant, alpha-beta T cells reportedly derived from several hundred expanded graft clones.

The clonotype was recovered from a male patient between 2 and 15 years old who had a stem cell transplant for chronic granulomatous disease, so the T cells may come from the graft donor. The starting material was peripheral blood, obtained 180 days after TCRalphabeta/CD19-depleted stem cell transplant. The V gene is TRBV5-6, the J gene TRBJ2-6; 9 bases are shared with TRBD1. The CDR3 reads CASSPYRDRVFPGANVLTF. CDR3 nucleotides: TGTGCCAGCAGCCCCTACCGGGACAGGGTTTTTCCTGGGGCCAACGTCCTGACTTTC.